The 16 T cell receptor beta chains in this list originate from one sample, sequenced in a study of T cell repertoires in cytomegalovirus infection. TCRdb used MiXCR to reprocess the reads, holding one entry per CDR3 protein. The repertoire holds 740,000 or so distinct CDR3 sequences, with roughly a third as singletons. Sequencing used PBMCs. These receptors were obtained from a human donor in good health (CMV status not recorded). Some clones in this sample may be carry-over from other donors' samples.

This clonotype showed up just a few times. The CDR3 DNA is TGTGCCAGCAGCCCCCGGGGTTCGGATACGCAGTATTTT. Residues: CASSPRGSDTQYF. The chain carries TRBV7-8 and TRBJ2-3; weak D call: TRBD2 (5 bases). Trimming took 5 bases from V and 6 from J, leaving 12 bases between them. The CDR3 extends over 13 amino acids. Germline V gives CDR1 SGHVS, CDR2 FQNEAQ.

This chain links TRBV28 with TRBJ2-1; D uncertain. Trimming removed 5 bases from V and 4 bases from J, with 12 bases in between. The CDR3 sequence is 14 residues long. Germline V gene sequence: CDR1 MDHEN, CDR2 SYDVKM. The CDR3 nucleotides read TGTGCCAGCAGTCGCCCCCAGGTATACAATGAGCAGTTCTTC. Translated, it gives CASSRPQVYNEQFF.

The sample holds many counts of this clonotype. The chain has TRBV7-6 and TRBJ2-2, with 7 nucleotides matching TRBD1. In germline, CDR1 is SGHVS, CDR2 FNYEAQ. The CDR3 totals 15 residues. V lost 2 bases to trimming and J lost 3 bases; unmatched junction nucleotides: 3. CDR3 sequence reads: CASSLRTGDTGELFF. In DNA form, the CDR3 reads TGTGCCAGCAGCTTAAGGACAGGAGACACCGGGGAGCTGTTTTTT.

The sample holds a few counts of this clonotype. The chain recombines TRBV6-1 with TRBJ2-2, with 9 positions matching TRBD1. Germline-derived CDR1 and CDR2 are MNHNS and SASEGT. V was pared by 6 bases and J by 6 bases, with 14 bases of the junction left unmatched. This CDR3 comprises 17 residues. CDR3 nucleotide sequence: TGTGCCAGCAGAGGATATGGGACAGGGCTTTTCTCCGGGGAGCTGTTTTTT. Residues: CASRGYGTGLFSGELFF.

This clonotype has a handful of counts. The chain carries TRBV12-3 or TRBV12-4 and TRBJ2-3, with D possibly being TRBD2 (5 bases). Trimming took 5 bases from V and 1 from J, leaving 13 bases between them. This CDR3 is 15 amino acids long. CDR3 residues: CASSRGYLGTDTQYF. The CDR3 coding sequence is TGTGCCAGCAGTAGAGGGTATTTGGGCACAGATACGCAGTATTTT.

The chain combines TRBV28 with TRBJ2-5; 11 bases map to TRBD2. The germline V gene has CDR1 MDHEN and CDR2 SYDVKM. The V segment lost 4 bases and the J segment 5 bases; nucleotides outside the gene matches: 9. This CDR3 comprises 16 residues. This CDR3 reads CASSSYSGGARETQYF. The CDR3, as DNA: TGTGCCAGCAGTTCATATAGCGGGGGGGCTAGGGAGACCCAGTACTTC. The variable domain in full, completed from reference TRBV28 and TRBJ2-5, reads DVKVTQSSRYLVKRTGEKVFLECVQDMDHENMFWYRQDPGLGLRLIYFSYDVKMKEKGDIPEGYSVSREKKERFSLILESASTNQTSMYLCASSSYSGGARETQYFGPGTRLLVL.

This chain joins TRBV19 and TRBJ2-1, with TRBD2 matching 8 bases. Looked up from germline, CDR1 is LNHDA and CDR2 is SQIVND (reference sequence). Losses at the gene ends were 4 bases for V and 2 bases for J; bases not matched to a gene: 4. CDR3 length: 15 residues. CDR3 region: CASSTGSGTYNEQFF. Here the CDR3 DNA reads TGTGCCAGTAGTACCGGTAGCGGGACCTACAATGAGCAGTTCTTC.

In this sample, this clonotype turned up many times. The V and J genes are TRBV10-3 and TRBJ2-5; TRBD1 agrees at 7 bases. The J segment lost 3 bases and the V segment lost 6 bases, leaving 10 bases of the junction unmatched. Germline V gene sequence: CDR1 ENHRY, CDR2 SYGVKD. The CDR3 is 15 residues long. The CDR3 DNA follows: TGTGCCATCAGCCCTGGGACAGACCTTGAAGAGACCCAGTACTTC. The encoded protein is CAISPGTDLEETQYF.

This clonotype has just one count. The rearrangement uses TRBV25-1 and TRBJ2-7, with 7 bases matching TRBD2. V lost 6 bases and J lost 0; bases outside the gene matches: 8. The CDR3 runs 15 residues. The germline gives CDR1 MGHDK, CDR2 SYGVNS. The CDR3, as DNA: TGTGCCAGCAGGGGGGGGGGAGCGGTCTCCTACGAGCAGTACTTC. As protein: CASRGGGAVSYEQYF.

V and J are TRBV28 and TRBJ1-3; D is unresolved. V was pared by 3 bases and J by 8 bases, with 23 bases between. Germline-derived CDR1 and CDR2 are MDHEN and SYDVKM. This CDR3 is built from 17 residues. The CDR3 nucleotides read TGTGCCAGCAGTTTCGTTCTCGGCAGAAGCAATAGGGACACCATATATTTT. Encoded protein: CASSFVLGRSNRDTIYF.

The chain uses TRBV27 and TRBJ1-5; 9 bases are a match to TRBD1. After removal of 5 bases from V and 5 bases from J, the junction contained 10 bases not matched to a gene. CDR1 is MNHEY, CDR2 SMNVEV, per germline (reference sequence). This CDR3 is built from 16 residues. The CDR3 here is CASSHAPDRGHQPQHF. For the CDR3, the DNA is TGTGCCAGCAGTCACGCCCCGGACAGGGGTCATCAGCCCCAGCATTTT.

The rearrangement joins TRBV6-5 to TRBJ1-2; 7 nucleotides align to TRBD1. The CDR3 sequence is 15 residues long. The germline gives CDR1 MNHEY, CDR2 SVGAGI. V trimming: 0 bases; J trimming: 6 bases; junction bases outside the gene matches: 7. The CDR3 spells CASSYSTGAHDGYTF. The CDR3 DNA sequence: TGTGCCAGCAGTTACTCCACAGGGGCACACGATGGCTACACCTTC.

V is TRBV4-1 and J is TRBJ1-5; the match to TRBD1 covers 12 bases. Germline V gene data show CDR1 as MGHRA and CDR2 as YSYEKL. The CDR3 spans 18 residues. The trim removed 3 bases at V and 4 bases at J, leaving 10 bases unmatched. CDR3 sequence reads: CASSQGDRGQGGNQPQHF. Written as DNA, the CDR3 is TGCGCCAGCAGCCAGGGGGACAGGGGGCAGGGTGGTAATCAGCCCCAGCATTTT.

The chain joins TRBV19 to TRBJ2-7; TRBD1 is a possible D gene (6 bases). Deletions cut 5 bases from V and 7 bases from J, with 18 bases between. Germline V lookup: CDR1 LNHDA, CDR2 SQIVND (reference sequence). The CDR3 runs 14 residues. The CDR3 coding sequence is TGTGCCAGTAGTCTTATCCAGGGGCCTGGAGAGCAGTACTTC. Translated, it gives CASSLIQGPGEQYF.

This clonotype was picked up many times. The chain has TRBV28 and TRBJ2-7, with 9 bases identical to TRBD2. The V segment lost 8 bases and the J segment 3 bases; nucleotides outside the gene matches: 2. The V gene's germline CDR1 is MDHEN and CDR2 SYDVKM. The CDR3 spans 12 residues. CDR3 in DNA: TGTGCCAGCCGGCGGGAGGGCTACGAGCAGTACTTC. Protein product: CASRREGYEQYF.

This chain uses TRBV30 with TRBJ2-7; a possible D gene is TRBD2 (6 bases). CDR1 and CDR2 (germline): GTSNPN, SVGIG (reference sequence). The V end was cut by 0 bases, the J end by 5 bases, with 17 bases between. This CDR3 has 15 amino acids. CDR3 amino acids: CAWSVYSGVQNEQYF. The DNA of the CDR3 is TGTGCCTGGAGTGTATATAGCGGAGTTCAAAACGAGCAGTACTTC.